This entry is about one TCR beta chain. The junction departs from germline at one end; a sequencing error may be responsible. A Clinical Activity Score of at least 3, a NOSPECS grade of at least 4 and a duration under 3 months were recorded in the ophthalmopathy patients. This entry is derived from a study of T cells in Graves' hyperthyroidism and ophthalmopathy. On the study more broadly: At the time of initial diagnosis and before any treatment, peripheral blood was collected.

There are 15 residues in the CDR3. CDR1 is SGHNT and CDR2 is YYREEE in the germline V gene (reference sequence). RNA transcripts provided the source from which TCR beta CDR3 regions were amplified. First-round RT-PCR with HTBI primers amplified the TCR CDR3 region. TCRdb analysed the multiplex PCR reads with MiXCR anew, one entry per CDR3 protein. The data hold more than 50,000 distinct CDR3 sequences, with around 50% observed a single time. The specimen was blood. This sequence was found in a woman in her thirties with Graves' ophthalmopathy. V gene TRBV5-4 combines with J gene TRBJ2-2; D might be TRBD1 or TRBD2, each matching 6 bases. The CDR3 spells CASSQVGGLGGELFF. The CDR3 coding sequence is TGTGCTAGCAGCCAAGTGGGGGGCCTTGGAGGGGAGCTGTTTTTT. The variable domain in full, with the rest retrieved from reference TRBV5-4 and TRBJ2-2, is ETGVTQSPTHLIKTRGQQVTLRCSSQSGHNTVSWYQQALGQGPQFIFQYYREEENGRGNFPPRFSGLQFPNYSSELNVNALELDDSALYLCASSQVGGLGGELFFGEGSRLTVL.